This T cell receptor (beta chain) emerged from a study of molecular identifiers for immune sequencing clone quantification (dated by TCRdb to 2016 to 2019). Study-level background: In a replicate experiment, RNA from about 20,000 or 100,000 naive CD8 T cells was split into five aliquots, four of which were sequenced. The study was a methods study using CD8 T cells to benchmark molecular-identifier clustering-based TCR repertoire sequencing (MIDCIRS) and TCR RNA copy counting.

The germline V and J ends show losses of 6 bases and 3 bases respectively, and no gene match explains 3 bases of the junction. Its CDR3 holds 14 amino acids, cysteine through phenylalanine. The retained sequence is limited to the CDR3, 42 bases, with the frame set at the first base. The germline V gene specifies ENHRY as CDR1 and SYGVKD as CDR2. Naive CD8 T cell libraries were made from approximately 20,000 to 1,000,000 sorted cells using 10%, 30% or 50% of purified RNA. On a BD FACSAria II, naive CD8 T cells were FACS-sorted as CD8+CD4-CCR7+CD45RA+ and collected into RLT Plus buffer. Detection sensitivity was tested by spiking Jurkat RNA equal to 9 to 10 TCR copies' worth into samples containing about 20,000-1,000,000 naive CD8 T cells. Enrichment of CD8 T cells was done with RosetteSep CD8+ T Cell Enrichment Cocktail plus Ficoll-Paque, and ACK red cell lysis came afterward. The investigation overall reported the following: Clones above 20 RNA copies held over 97% of molecules in CMV-specific effector cells but under 1% in naive cells. Naive libraries contained spiked-in Jurkat TCR RNA (around eleven copies' worth), which is not part of the donor repertoire. Spiked-in Jurkat TCR RNA equal to a single cell's worth was reported to be detectable even within 1,200,000 naive CD8 T cells. Highly expanded clone sizes could be underestimated because identical TCR molecules may share a barcode. When barcode sub-clustering was left out, chimeric consensus sequences inflated TCR diversity, with chimeras reaching as high as 47%. Modeling estimated 3 to 3.5 recovered TCR RNA copies per cell, compared with about ten by digital PCR, which implies 30% to 35% capture efficiency.

To prepare the library, PCR was applied. TCRdb names NextSeq 500 as the instrument used. Bulk TCR libraries were prepared as previously described, using TCR primers listed in Table S5. Total RNA was purified with the Qiagen AllPrep DNA/RNA kit. Before analysis, reads from multiple sequencing runs of one library were combined. The paper's processing steps were these. Reads were retained only if the reads had an exact TCR constant sequence, and the retained reads were trimmed to 150 nt and grouped according to their 12-nt molecular barcodes. Reads in each barcode group were sub-clustered using a 15% Levenshtein threshold, and a quality-weighted consensus sequence was built for each RNA molecule. Non-functional sequences were filtered out, along with any lower-count sequence sitting one edit away from another sequence. On the basis of fitting two negative binomial distributions, barcode sub-clusters with fewer than 20% of the maximum read count were discarded. TCRdb trimmed the raw reads at Q25, called clones with MiXCR and kept productive beta chains. Rows matching on CDR3 protein sequence are summarized as one entry with the most common DNA and genes. It is TCRdb's table, rather than the study itself, that gives the V and J calls and clone size. This sample lists under 800,000 distinct CDR3 sequences; about 25% were detected once. The top ten clonotypes cover around 0.78% of the sample.

This clonotype has just a few counts. Its antigen is unknown. Base qualities are missing; no much larger clone stands one base away. Recombination linked TRBV10-3 to TRBJ2-1, with 9 bases aligning to TRBD2. Sample: naive CD8+ T cells from blood, with Jurkat cell RNA spiked in. The sample's cell subset or site label, in plain terms: FACS-sorted CD8+CD4-CCR7+CD45RA+ naive T cells. The receptor was isolated from a human donor in good health. Some libraries in this study had Jurkat cell RNA spiked in. The bases are TGTGCCATCAGCGGCGGGGGGGTCTACAATGAGCAGTTCTTC. This yields the protein CAISGGGVYNEQFF.